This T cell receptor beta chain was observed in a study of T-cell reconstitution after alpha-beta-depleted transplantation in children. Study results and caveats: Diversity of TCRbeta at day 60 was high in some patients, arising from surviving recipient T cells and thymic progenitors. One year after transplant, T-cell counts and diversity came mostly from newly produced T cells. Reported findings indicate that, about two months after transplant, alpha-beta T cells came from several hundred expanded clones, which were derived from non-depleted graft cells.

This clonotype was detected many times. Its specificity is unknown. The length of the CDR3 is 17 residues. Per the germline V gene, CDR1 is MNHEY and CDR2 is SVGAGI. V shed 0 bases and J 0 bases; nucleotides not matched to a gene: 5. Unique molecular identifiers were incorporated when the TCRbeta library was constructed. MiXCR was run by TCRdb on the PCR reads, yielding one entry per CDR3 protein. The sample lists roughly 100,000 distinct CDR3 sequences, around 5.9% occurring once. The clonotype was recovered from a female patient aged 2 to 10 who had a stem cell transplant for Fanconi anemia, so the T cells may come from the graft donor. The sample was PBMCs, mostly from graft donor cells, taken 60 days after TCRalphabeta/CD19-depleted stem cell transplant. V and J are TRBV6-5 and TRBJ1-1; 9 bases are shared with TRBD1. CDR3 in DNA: TGTGCCAGCAGTTACTCCGGACAGGGGCCCTTGAACACTGAAGCTTTCTTT. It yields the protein CASSYSGQGPLNTEAFF.